This entry features one T cell receptor beta chain sequence. Its antigen is unidentified. The source of the sample is a study of cytomegalovirus exposure and HLA in healthy donors. Study details: Roughly 89 million unique TCR sequences came from HLA-typed donors in an early release.

With 60 Vbeta and 13 Jbeta primers, the PCR was carried out. Sequencing was performed with immunoSEQ multiplex PCR; in TCRdb, only in-frame clones are kept and a portion is missing. Of tens of thousands of clones in the sample, more than 60% were seen once. The study's findings and limits: V- and J-gene trimming of TCR beta was linked (in a later analysis) to a missense DCLRE1C variant. Accurate prediction of most subjects' HLA-A and HLA-B alleles from TCR beta sequences was reported.

The length of the CDR3 is 14 residues. Germline V gives CDR1 MRHNA, CDR2 SNTAGT. The V segment lost 2 bases and the J segment 7 bases; nucleotides outside the gene matches: 3. The TCR originated in a man over 45 in good health and CMV-seropositive. The material sequenced was PBMCs. This chain connects TRBV6-4 to TRBJ2-1, with 9 bases aligning to TRBD1. This chain's CDR3 is CASSDLQGANEQFF. Written as DNA, the CDR3 is TGTGCCAGCAGTGACCTACAGGGGGCGAATGAGCAGTTCTTC.